One and the same sample provided the 10 T cell receptor beta chains below, sequenced in a study of T-cell memory formation after mild COVID-19 (dated by TCRdb to the early 2020s). Libraries were made using 5' RACE. Instrument used: Illumina NovaSeq 6000. In TCRdb, the public reads were trimmed at Q25 with fastp and aligned with MiXCR, with productive beta chains retained. Every entry covers one CDR3 protein and lists the most common genes and DNA from its rows. Recorded for this sample are under 400,000 distinct CDR3 sequences; over 20% of them occurred a single time. The biggest ten clones account for around an eighth of the sample. Material for sequencing was PBMCs or a T cell subset sorted from them (not recorded which). The origin of the receptors is an adult woman who had mild COVID-19 (a few samples of this study predate the infection). The sample titles of this study are shuffled in the database, so cell type and time point are left out; the donor was told from shared clones.

The chain carries TRBV7-3 and TRBJ2-1, with D possibly being TRBD2 (7 bases). The CDR3 runs to 16 residues. Germline V gene data show CDR1 as SGHTA and CDR2 as FQGTGA. The germline V and J ends were trimmed by 2 bases and 4 bases, with 15 bases remaining between them. CDR3 DNA: TGTGCCAGCAGCTTAGCCGGGGGGCGTTATTACAATGAGCAGTTCTTC. Residues: CASSLAGGRYYNEQFF.

This clonotype was observed a few times. The chain has TRBV7-3 and TRBJ1-1, with D tentatively TRBD1 (6 bases). This CDR3 region has 15 residues. Trimming took off 0 bases at V and 6 bases at J, with 14 bases between the two ends. CDR1 and CDR2 (germline): SGHTA, FQGTGA. CDR3 DNA sequence: TGTGCCAGCAGCTTAACGGGTGCAGGGGCCGCTGAAGCTTTCTTT. Its translation: CASSLTGAGAAEAFF.

This clonotype was counted between two and nine times. The chain uses TRBV5-1 and TRBJ1-5; D uncertain. V shed 4 bases and J shed 3 bases, with 20 bases lying between them. The CDR3 contains 17 residues. Germline CDR1 reads SGHRS; CDR2 reads YFSETQ. In nucleotides, the CDR3 is TGCGCCAGCAGCCCTGGTGCCGGGTTCCTCGACAATCAGCCCCAGCATTTT. This codes for CASSPGAGFLDNQPQHF. The complete variable domain, with remaining parts taken from reference TRBV5-1 and TRBJ1-5, reads KAGVTQTPRYLIKTRGQQVTLSCSPISGHRSVSWYQQTPGQGLQFLFEYFSETQRNKGNFPGRFSGRQFSNSRSEMNVSTLELGDSALYLCASSPGAGFLDNQPQHFGDGTRLSIL.

A few counts support this clonotype. The chain carries TRBV6-2 or TRBV6-3 and TRBJ2-1; 11 bases agree with TRBD2. The CDR3 totals 16 residues. Germline V gene data show CDR1 as MNHEY and CDR2 as SVGEGT. V lost 2 bases to trimming and J lost 8 bases; unmatched junction nucleotides: 8. For the CDR3, the DNA is TGTGCCAGCAGTTACCCCCTAGCGGGAGGCGTCTATGAGCAGTTCTTC. Translated: CASSYPLAGGVYEQFF.

This clonotype was seen only a few times. The gene calls are TRBV12-3 or TRBV12-4 and TRBJ2-1; 12 bases are shared with TRBD2. J gave up 10 bases and V 2 bases, and 15 bases lay outside the gene matches. The CDR3 length is 18 residues. The CDR3 region has the DNA TGTGCCAGCAGTTTACATGCTAGCGGGAGGGCTCCGGCGGGCGAGCAGTTCTTC. Amino acid sequence: CASSLHASGRAPAGEQFF.

The V gene is TRBV3-1, the J gene TRBJ1-1; D remains unclear. There are 13 residues in the CDR3. The V gene's germline CDR1 is LGHDT and CDR2 YNNKEL (reference sequence). V was shortened by 0 bases and J by 7 bases, with 9 bases between the two germline ends. The CDR3 DNA reads as TGTGCCAGCAGCCAAGATAAGCGGGATGAAGCTTTCTTT. This translates into CASSQDKRDEAFF.

The V gene is TRBV4-1, the J gene TRBJ2-3; D might be TRBD2 (5 bases). This CDR3 has 15 residues. Germline V gene lookup returns CDR1 MGHRA and CDR2 YSYEKL. Trimming took off 1 base at V and 5 bases at J, with 13 bases between the two ends. The CDR3 here is CASSQGGPWGDTQYF. CDR3 sequence (DNA): TGCGCCAGCAGCCAAGGCGGGCCTTGGGGAGATACGCAGTATTTT.

The V and J genes are TRBV7-9 and TRBJ2-1; D perhaps matches TRBD1 (5 bases). V gave up 1 base and J gave up 10 bases, with 8 bases separating them. The CDR3 extends over 12 amino acids. Germline CDR1 SEHNR, CDR2 FQNEAQ (reference sequence). For the CDR3, the DNA is TGTGCCAGCAGCTTAGGGACACCCGAGCAGTTCTTC. It codes for CASSLGTPEQFF.

The chain carries TRBV4-1 and TRBJ1-3, with D unclear. The CDR3 spans 13 residues. Trimming stripped 0 bases from V and 7 bases from J, with 7 bases between. Per germline, CDR1 MGHRA and CDR2 YSYEKL. DNA for the CDR3: TGCGCCAGCAGCCAAGACAGATGGAACACCATATATTTT. Its translation is CASSQDRWNTIYF.

This clonotype was recorded a few times. This chain joins TRBV20-1 and TRBJ2-2; tentative D call: TRBD2 (5 bases). Germline V lookup: CDR1 DFQATT, CDR2 SNEGSKA (reference sequence). With 2 bases removed from V and 2 bases from J, the gap between germline ends came to 15 bases. There are 16 residues in the CDR3. CDR3 protein: CSARRGDYPNTGELFF. CDR3 DNA sequence: TGCAGTGCTAGACGTGGTGACTACCCAAACACCGGGGAGCTGTTTTTT.